The rows below give T cell receptor beta chains drawn from one sample of a study of blood T cells in healthy people across ages. One entry per CDR3 protein, called by TCRdb with MiXCR from the 5' RACE reads. The sample shows around 1,600,000 distinct CDR3 sequences, under 55% of them seen only once. The sample was blood. Receptor source: a young woman in good health. Both conserved end residues are part of each CDR3. The D gene is left open where the match is weak.

>TRBJ1-5|16|TRBV30|.
CAWSVGGWASNQPQHF
TGTGCCTGGAGTGTGGGGGGCTGGGCCAGCAATCAGCCCCAGCATTTT
>TRBJ1-1|14|TRBV7-9|.
CASSVDALQREAFF
TGTGCCAGCAGCGTAGACGCTCTACAACGGGAAGCTTTCTTT
>TRBJ2-1|15|TRBV7-2|TRBD2
CSSSLTSGNSNEQFF
TGTTCCAGCAGCTTAACTAGCGGGAATTCCAATGAGCAGTTCTTC
>TRBJ2-1|13|TRBV6-5|TRBD2
CATGTSGGNEQFF
TGTGCCACCGGGACTAGCGGGGGCAATGAGCAGTTCTTT
>TRBJ1-2|14|TRBV5-1|.
CAGSSGQPDYGYTF
TGCGCCGGCAGCTCTGGACAGCCCGACTATGGCTACACCTTC
>TRBJ1-4|14|TRBV12-3/TRBV12-4|TRBD1
CASSPWDSREKLFF
TGTGCCAGCAGCCCTTGGGACAGCCGGGAAAAACTGTTTTTT
>TRBJ2-5|13|TRBV2|.
CASNTQGQETQYF
TGTGCCAGCAACACCCAGGGCCAAGAGACCCAGTACTTC
>TRBJ2-5|14|TRBV18|.
CASSPREVQETQYF
TGTGCCAGCTCACCAAGGGAGGTCCAAGAGACCCAGTACTTC
>TRBJ2-7|15|TRBV24-1|TRBD1
CATSDPGQGAYEQYF
TGTGCCACCAGTGATCCTGGACAGGGGGCTTACGAGCAGTACTTC
>TRBJ2-1|16|TRBV20-1|TRBD2
CSARRLAASSYNEQFF
TGCAGTGCTAGACGACTAGCGGCCAGCTCCTACAATGAGCAGTTCTTC
>TRBJ1-1|13|TRBV29-1|.
CSGGRDRNTEAFF
TGCAGCGGGGGGAGGGATCGGAACACTGAAGCTTTCTTT
>TRBJ2-1|14|TRBV5-1|.
CASSPAEKYNEQFF
TGCGCCAGCAGCCCAGCAGAAAAGTACAATGAGCAGTTCTTC
>TRBJ2-1|15|TRBV4-1|.
CASSQERASYNEQFF
TGCGCCAGCAGCCAGGAGCGGGCATCCTACAATGAGCAGTTCTTC